This paragraph covers one TCR beta chain sequence. This entry comes from a study of blood T cell repertoires in COVID-19. Germline loops: CDR1 MNHEY, CDR2 SVGAGI. The CDR3 totals 15 residues. The trim removed 6 bases at V and 4 bases at J, leaving 6 bases unmatched. The assay was immunoSEQ multiplex PCR, and TCRdb's table has in-frame clones only and misses some. The table includes some 250,000 clones, more than 75% detected once. Sequences were obtained from peripheral blood. The receptor's source is a woman aged 55-69 years with COVID-19, enrolled during active disease. This chain connects TRBV6-5 to TRBJ2-2, with 9 nucleotides matching TRBD2. This CDR3 reads CASSRGGGPTGELFF. Written as DNA, the CDR3 is TGTGCCAGCAGCCGCGGGGGGGGCCCCACCGGGGAGCTGTTTTTT.